Presented here are 10 T cell receptor beta chains from one specimen sequenced in a study of vaccination effects on CD4 cells after COVID-19. Pools of viral peptides were used by the ViraFEST assay to expand antigen-specific CD4+ T cells ahead of sequencing. Following culture for under 12 days, CD4+ T cells were isolated. Sequencing used immunoSEQ multiplex PCR; TCRdb keeps in-frame clones, though not all of them. The data contain under 80,000 clones, roughly 80% of them singletons. The antigens for these receptors are not known. Sequencing used CD4+ T cells from PBMCs cultured with HCoV-229E spike peptides, obtained before COVID-19 vaccination. These receptors all stem from a human donor who received a COVID-19 vaccine.

The chain joins TRBV3-1 (or the pseudogene TRBV3-2) to TRBJ2-5; 8 positions match TRBD2. Trimming took 4 bases from V and 4 from J; bases not matched to a gene: 5. The CDR3 contains 14 residues. Germline V lookup: CDR1 LGHDT, CDR2 YNNKEL (reference sequence). The CDR3: CASSPPGLAETQYF. CDR3 bases: TGTGCCAGCAGCCCTCCCGGACTAGCAGAGACCCAGTACTTC.

This chain connects TRBV5-1 to TRBJ2-3; 10 nucleotides line up with TRBD1. The CDR3 length is 16 residues. V lost 2 bases and J lost 3; bases outside the gene matches: 6. Germline assignment: CDR1 SGHRS and CDR2 YFSETQ. CDR3 in DNA: TGCGCCAGCAGCTTATCTGGACAGGGGGGAACAGATACGCAGTATTTT. As protein: CASSLSGQGGTDTQYF.

The rearrangement links TRBV6-2 or TRBV6-3 to TRBJ2-1; TRBD2 aligns across 8 bases. CDR1 and CDR2 from the germline V gene are MNHEY and SVGEGT. This CDR3 comprises 20 residues. The trim removed 0 bases at V and 3 bases at J, leaving 16 bases unmatched. The CDR3 loop is CASSYSASGLYRTVYNEQFF. In nucleotides, the CDR3 is TGTGCCAGCAGTTACTCGGCTAGCGGGCTATATCGGACGGTCTACAATGAGCAGTTCTTC.

V is TRBV6-1 and J is TRBJ2-7, with D hard to call. Germline V gives CDR1 MNHNS, CDR2 SASEGT. This CDR3 contains 14 residues. Trimming shortened V by 0 bases and J by 7 bases, and 13 bases separated the two germline ends. The CDR3 coding sequence is TGTGCCAGCAGTGAAGCGCTGGCTTATGGGGAGCAGTACGTC. Translated, it gives CASSEALAYGEQYV.

This clone was detected only once. The chain uses TRBV6-5 and TRBJ2-5; tentatively, D is TRBD1 (5 bases). Germline V CDR1 and CDR2: MNHEY, SVGAGI. There are 15 residues in the CDR3. The V end lost 6 bases, the J end lost 4 bases, and 18 bases lay between the germline ends. DNA for the CDR3: TGTGCCAGCAGCCAAACCCATTCAGGGTTAGAGACCCAGTACTTC. It translates to CASSQTHSGLETQYF.

The J gene is TRBJ1-2, the V gene TRBV24-1; a weak D match, TRBD1 (5 bases). The CDR3 sequence is 13 residues long. Per the germline V gene, CDR1 is KGHDR and CDR2 is SFDVKD. V was trimmed by 3 bases and J by 6 bases, leaving 10 bases between them. CDR3 in amino acids: CATSDVQGNGYTF. CDR3 coding DNA: TGTGCCACCAGTGATGTTCAGGGTAATGGCTACACCTTC.

V usage is TRBV9 and J usage is TRBJ2-3; 10 bases line up with TRBD2. J was trimmed by 2 bases and V by 3 bases; bases with no gene match: 9. The CDR3 spans 17 residues. From germline, CDR1 is SGDLS and CDR2 YYNGEE. The CDR3 DNA reads as TGTGCCAGCAGCGCAGCCCCGACTAGCGGGCTCACAGATACGCAGTATTTT. Its translation is CASSAAPTSGLTDTQYF.

This chain uses TRBV18 with TRBJ1-6; D is undetermined. CDR3 length: 14 residues. V lost 5 bases and J 10 bases, leaving 15 bases between the germline ends. The germline V gene encodes CDR1 KGHSH and CDR2 LQKENI. This chain's CDR3 is CASSTAGERSPLHF. CDR3 DNA: TGTGCCAGCTCAACTGCCGGGGAGAGGTCACCCCTCCACTTT.

This clone appeared a few times. J is TRBJ1-6 and V is TRBV5-1; the D is unclear. This CDR3 contains 13 residues. Germline-derived CDR1 and CDR2 are SGHRS and YFSETQ. V lost 3 bases and J 7 bases, leaving 8 bases between the germline ends. CDR3 protein: CASSSEGNSPLHF. The CDR3 DNA reads as TGCGCCAGCAGCTCCGAAGGCAATTCACCCCTCCACTTT.

V usage is TRBV11-1 and J usage is TRBJ1-2, with D possibly matching TRBD1 (5 bases). Germline lookup yields CDR1 SGHAT and CDR2 FQDESV (reference sequence). Trimming stripped 6 bases from V and 4 bases from J, with 21 bases between. This CDR3 contains 16 residues. The DNA for the CDR3 is TGTGCCAGCAGTCAGGACCGGGGGAGCTTAAGCTATGGCTACACCTTC. Its protein product is CASSQDRGSLSYGYTF.